This is a list of T cell receptor beta chains from one sample in a study of T-cell memory formation after mild COVID-19. TCRdb reprocessed the 5' RACE reads with MiXCR, giving one entry per CDR3 protein. Among around 470,000 distinct CDR3 sequences, 20% were seen once, and the ten largest hold 7.5% to 9.5%. Sequenced input: PBMCs or a T cell subset sorted from them (not recorded which). These receptors came from an adult woman who had mild COVID-19 (a few samples of this study predate the infection). Cell type and time point are not known. Both conserved end residues are part of each CDR3. The D gene is left open where the match is weak. The size field is filled for only some rows; it gives once, few, many or a size class.

V: TRBV7-3; length: 13; size: few; D: .; J: TRBJ2-1; CDR3: CASSLRESSEQFF; DNA: TGTGCCAGCAGCTTAAGAGAGTCAAGTGAGCAGTTCTTC
V: TRBV29-1; length: 15; size: few; D: TRBD2; J: TRBJ2-7; CDR3: CSVETSGADTYEQYF; DNA: TGCAGCGTTGAAACTAGCGGGGCCGACACCTACGAGCAGTACTTC
V: TRBV20-1; length: 14; size: .; D: .; J: TRBJ1-1; CDR3: CSARVWQDNTEAFF; DNA: TGCAGTGCTAGAGTATGGCAGGACAACACTGAAGCTTTCTTT
V: TRBV3-1; length: 15; size: few; D: .; J: TRBJ1-5; CDR3: CASSLGVQNNQPQHF; DNA: TGTGCCAGCAGCCTTGGGGTACAGAACAATCAGCCCCAGCATTTT
V: TRBV6-5; length: 18; size: few; D: TRBD2; J: TRBJ2-7; CDR3: CASSLGLAGGPLSYEQYF; DNA: TGTGCCAGCAGTCTCGGACTAGCGGGAGGGCCCTTGAGCTACGAGCAGTACTTC
V: TRBV7-8; length: 13; size: .; D: .; J: TRBJ1-5; CDR3: CASSLAWDQPQHF; DNA: TGTGCCAGCAGCTTAGCGTGGGATCAGCCCCAGCATTTT
V: TRBV7-8; length: 14; size: .; D: .; J: TRBJ2-7; CDR3: CASSAPGGPYEQYF; DNA: TGTGCCAGCAGCGCCCCGGGGGGCCCCTACGAGCAGTACTTC
V: TRBV6-6; length: 13; size: few; D: TRBD1; J: TRBJ1-2; CDR3: CASSSQGAAGYTF; DNA: TGTGCCAGCAGCTCGCAGGGGGCGGCTGGCTACACCTTC
V: TRBV6-1; length: 14; size: few; D: .; J: TRBJ2-5; CDR3: CASSEPTRIETQYF; DNA: TGTGCCAGCAGTGAACCTACTAGAATAGAGACCCAGTACTTC
V: TRBV12-3/TRBV12-4; length: 13; size: .; D: TRBD1; J: TRBJ2-7; CDR3: CASSLAGGREQYF; DNA: TGTGCCAGCAGTTTGGCAGGGGGTAGGGAGCAGTACTTC
V: TRBV19; length: 14; size: .; D: .; J: TRBJ1-2; CDR3: CASSMNSLLRGYTF; DNA: TGTGCCAGTAGTATGAACAGCTTGTTGCGTGGCTACACCTTC
V: TRBV5-1; length: 14; size: few; D: .; J: TRBJ2-1; CDR3: CASSLMDTYNEQFF; DNA: TGCGCCAGCAGCTTGATGGACACCTACAATGAGCAGTTCTTC
V: TRBV7-9; length: 16; size: .; D: .; J: TRBJ1-5; CDR3: CASTRQAGYSNQPQHF; DNA: TGTGCCAGCACCCGTCAGGCAGGCTATAGCAATCAGCCCCAGCATTTT
V: TRBV5-1; length: 18; size: .; D: .; J: TRBJ1-6; CDR3: CASSLGPARLPYNSPLHF; DNA: TGCGCCAGCAGCTTGGGCCCAGCCCGCCTGCCATATAATTCACCCCTCCACTTT